What follows are 24 T cell receptor beta chains derived from one specimen sequenced in a study of long-term antiretroviral therapy in people with HIV. Survey-level immunoSEQ v3.0 assays were run. Data came from immunoSEQ multiplex PCR; TCRdb stores just in-frame clones and leaves some out. This sample has some 18,000 clones, with approximately 88% found just once. This material consisted of unsorted PBMCs, taken 2.1 years after starting antiretroviral therapy. These receptor sequences come from a man between 18 and 29 years old with HIV.

The V gene is TRBV4-1, the J gene TRBJ1-6, with D tentatively TRBD1 (5 bases). Trimming cost V 6 bases and J 2 bases, with 14 bases left between them. Germline V lookup: CDR1 MGHRA, CDR2 YSYEKL. The CDR3 runs to 16 residues. In DNA, the CDR3 is TGCGCCAGCAGTCCTCGACAGATACCCTATAATTCACCCCTCCACTTT. Residues: CASSPRQIPYNSPLHF.

J is TRBJ2-2 and V is TRBV10-3, with 10 nucleotides matching TRBD2. Germline CDR1 is ENHRY and CDR2 is SYGVKD. The CDR3 consists of 14 residues. Trimming removed 11 bases from V and 6 bases from J; junction bases left unmatched: 9. The CDR3 DNA is TGTGCCCACGGAGGGCTAGCGGGAGCCGGGGAGCTGTTTTTT. It yields the protein CAHGGLAGAGELFF.

The chain joins TRBV6-6 to TRBJ1-6, with D tentatively TRBD1 (5 bases). Germline CDR1 reads MNHNY; CDR2 reads SVGAGI (reference sequence). V shed 0 bases and J shed 10 bases, with 13 bases lying between them. The CDR3 spans 15 residues. The CDR3 reads CASSYSPGLASPLHF. The CDR3 DNA is TGTGCCAGCAGTTACTCGCCGGGACTGGCCTCACCCCTCCACTTT.

The J gene is TRBJ2-7, the V gene TRBV4-3; 8 nucleotides agree with TRBD1. Germline V CDR1 and CDR2: LGHNA, YSLEER. The CDR3 runs 15 residues. Trimming took 3 bases from V and 0 from J; bases not matched to a gene: 4. The CDR3 loop reads CASSQDGQGSYEQYF. The DNA of the CDR3 is TGCGCCAGCAGCCAGGACGGACAGGGCTCCTACGAGCAGTACTTC.

The V call is TRBV7-6, the J call TRBJ1-4; no firm D call. Trimming cost V 3 bases and J 5 bases, with 10 bases left between them. Germline loops: CDR1 SGHVS, CDR2 FNYEAQ. CDR3 length: 14 amino acids. In DNA form, the CDR3 reads TGTGCCAGCAGCTTCGAACTGGAGAATGAAAAACTGTTTTTT. Its protein product is CASSFELENEKLFF.

The gene calls are TRBV30 and TRBJ1-1; D call uncertain. CDR3 size: 12 residues. Germline CDR1 GTSNPN, CDR2 SVGIG (reference sequence). The V gene lost 4 bases and the J gene lost 3 bases, with 9 bases spanning the gap. CDR3 residues: CAWINMHTEAFF. The CDR3 DNA is TGTGCCTGGATTAATATGCACACTGAAGCTTTCTTT.

The V and J genes are TRBV6-6 and TRBJ2-7; 7 nucleotides agree with TRBD1. CDR3 length equals 14 residues. V was pared by 5 bases and J by 2 bases, with 6 bases of the junction left unmatched. Germline CDR1 is MNHNY and CDR2 is SVGAGI (reference sequence). CDR3 nucleotide sequence: TGTGCCAGCAGTACCCGGACAGGACCCTACGAGCAGTACTTC. It yields the protein CASSTRTGPYEQYF.

The CDR3 DNA follows: TGTGCCAGCAGCTTGGGGGACAGGGGCTACGAGCAGTACTTC. It translates to CASSLGDRGYEQYF. V is TRBV7-9 and J is TRBJ2-7, with 10 bases aligning to TRBD1. J lost 3 bases, V lost 3 bases, and 2 bases had no gene match. Per the germline V gene, CDR1 is SEHNR and CDR2 is FQNEAQ (reference sequence). The CDR3 sequence is 14 residues long.

This rearrangement joins TRBV28 to TRBJ2-7; 12 nucleotides line up with TRBD2. Trimming at V came to 2 bases and at J to 3 bases, leaving 5 bases not matched to a gene. Germline-derived CDR1 and CDR2 are MDHEN and SYDVKM. CDR3 length: 16 amino acids. DNA for the CDR3: TGTGCCAGCAGTTTAGCTAGCGGGGGGGCAATCTACGAGCAGTACTTC. Protein: CASSLASGGAIYEQYF. Supplemented by reference TRBV28 and TRBJ2-7, the full variable domain reads DVKVTQSSRYLVKRTGEKVFLECVQDMDHENMFWYRQDPGLGLRLIYFSYDVKMKEKGDIPEGYSVSREKKERFSLILESASTNQTSMYLCASSLASGGAIYEQYFGPGTRLTVT.

The J gene is TRBJ1-1, the V gene TRBV4-3; D is unresolved. Per germline, CDR1 LGHNA and CDR2 YSLEER. V was pared by 6 bases and J by 0 bases, with 11 bases between. The length of the CDR3 is 14 residues. The CDR3 region is CASSQRAVNTEAFF. CDR3 DNA sequence: TGCGCCAGCAGTCAACGGGCTGTGAACACTGAAGCTTTCTTT.

The rearrangement uses TRBV7-9 and TRBJ2-1; 7 bases fit TRBD2. CDR1 and CDR2 from the germline V gene are SEHNR and FQNEAQ (reference sequence). The CDR3 is 17 residues long. With V trimmed by 1 base and J by 0 bases, 6 bases remained unmatched. The chain's CDR3 is CASSLEQRDFSYNEQFF. CDR3 bases: TGTGCCAGCAGCTTAGAGCAGCGGGACTTCTCCTACAATGAGCAGTTCTTC. Full variable domain (missing parts from reference TRBV7-9 and TRBJ2-1): DTGVSQNPRHKITKRGQNVTFRCDPISEHNRLYWYRQTLGQGPEFLTYFQNEAQLEKSRLLSDRFSAERPKGSFSTLEIQRTEQGDSAMYLCASSLEQRDFSYNEQFFGPGTRLTVL.

J is TRBJ1-4 and V is TRBV9; a weak D match, TRBD1 (5 bases). Looked up from germline, CDR1 is SGDLS and CDR2 is YYNGEE. The CDR3 is made up of 16 amino acids. V lost 3 bases to trimming and J lost 5 bases, with 17 bases between them. CDR3 in DNA: TGTGCCAGCAGCGCGGGGTACAGGCAATCAAATGAAAAACTGTTTTTT. Protein: CASSAGYRQSNEKLFF.

This chain uses TRBV11-2 with TRBJ1-6; D is uncertain. Trimming removed 1 base from V and 5 bases from J, with 9 bases in between. This CDR3 is 15 amino acids long. CDR1 and CDR2 (germline): SGHAT, FQNNGV. DNA of the CDR3: TGTGCCAGCAGCTTAGCCAGGTCTCATAATTCACCCCTCCACTTT. Residues: CASSLARSHNSPLHF.

This sequence joins TRBV4-2 and TRBJ2-3, with D perhaps matching TRBD1 (6 bases). Germline CDR1 reads LGHNA; CDR2 reads YNFKEQ. V shed 0 bases and J shed 4 bases, with 8 bases lying between them. CDR3 size: 14 residues. In nucleotides, the CDR3 is TGTGCCAGCAGCCAAGATCCAGGGGCAGATACGCAGTATTTT. It codes for CASSQDPGADTQYF.

The J gene is TRBJ1-1, the V gene TRBV6-5, with 10 nucleotides matching TRBD1. CDR3 length: 15 residues. The J segment lost 6 bases and the V segment lost 6 bases, leaving 10 bases of the junction unmatched. Germline CDR1 is MNHEY and CDR2 is SVGAGI. The DNA for the CDR3 is TGTGCCAGCAGCCGACCGGGACAGGGGCGCGCTGAAGCTTTCTTT. This encodes CASSRPGQGRAEAFF.

This clone was detected once. V and J are TRBV19 and TRBJ1-6, with 9 positions matching TRBD1. The CDR3 spans 14 residues. Germline CDR1 LNHDA, CDR2 SQIVND (reference sequence). V lost 8 bases and J lost 8; bases outside the gene matches: 7. In DNA form, the CDR3 reads TGTGCCAGTGCTGACAGGGGGAAAGATTCACCCCTCCACTTT. This codes for CASADRGKDSPLHF.

V gene TRBV5-1 combines with J gene TRBJ2-7, with D possibly matching TRBD2 (6 bases). In germline, CDR1 is SGHRS, CDR2 YFSETQ. CDR3 length: 16 amino acids. V lost 3 bases and J lost 3, with 19 bases in between. The CDR3 protein is CASSSGTSPPFYEQYF. CDR3 nucleotide sequence: TGCGCCAGCAGCTCCGGGACTTCCCCCCCCTTCTACGAGCAGTACTTC.

The CDR3 spells CASNSIGSGRGYNEQFF. As DNA, the CDR3 is TGTGCCAGCAACTCCATCGGTAGCGGGAGGGGATACAATGAGCAGTTCTTC. The chain has TRBV9 and TRBJ2-1; 11 bases are a match to TRBD2. The CDR3 length is 17 residues. Trimming cost V 6 bases and J 4 bases; bases outside gene matches: 12. Germline V gives CDR1 SGDLS, CDR2 YYNGEE.

This clone occurred once. The chain carries TRBV28 and TRBJ2-7; unclear D gene. Germline assignment: CDR1 MDHEN and CDR2 SYDVKM. V lost 6 bases and J 7 bases, leaving 19 bases between the germline ends. There are 14 residues in the CDR3. This CDR3 reads CASSHRVGPREQYF. For the CDR3, the DNA is TGTGCCAGCAGCCACCGGGTAGGGCCGCGGGAGCAGTACTTC. Drawing the rest from reference TRBV28 and TRBJ2-7, the complete variable domain is DVKVTQSSRYLVKRTGEKVFLECVQDMDHENMFWYRQDPGLGLRLIYFSYDVKMKEKGDIPEGYSVSREKKERFSLILESASTNQTSMYLCASSHRVGPREQYFGPGTRLTVT.

This clone has only one observation. The chain recombines TRBV5-5 with TRBJ1-4, with D possibly matching TRBD1 (5 bases). The CDR3 spans 16 residues. V was shortened by 1 base and J by 4 bases, with 14 bases between the two germline ends. CDR1 and CDR2 from the germline V gene are SGHKS and YYEKEE (reference sequence). The CDR3 is CASSLWGDASNEKLFF. In DNA form, the CDR3 reads TGTGCCAGCAGCTTGTGGGGGGACGCGAGTAATGAAAAACTGTTTTTT.

This clone was seen only a few times. This chain uses TRBV6-6 with TRBJ2-7; D assignment may be TRBD1 or TRBD2 (5 bases each). Trimming left V 5 bases short and J 1 base short, with 12 bases between. The germline V gene encodes CDR1 MNHNY and CDR2 SVGAGI (reference sequence). CDR3 length: 14 amino acids. DNA of the CDR3: TGTGCCAGCAGTCCGGGACGCGCGTCCTACGAGCAGTACTTC. Translated: CASSPGRASYEQYF.

The V and J genes are TRBV13 and TRBJ2-3, with TRBD2 matching 9 bases. The CDR3 length is 16 residues. J was trimmed by 7 bases and V by 4 bases; bases with no gene match: 12. Germline lookup yields CDR1 PRHDT and CDR2 FYEKMQ (reference sequence). The CDR3 region is CASSSFSAGGPNTQYF. The CDR3 DNA is TGTGCCAGCAGCTCTTTCTCGGCGGGGGGGCCGAATACGCAGTATTTT.

The gene calls are TRBV5-6 and TRBJ1-5, with unresolved D. The CDR3 is 16 amino acids. V lost 4 bases to trimming and J lost 2 bases, with 16 bases between them. Germline V gene data show CDR1 as SGHDT and CDR2 as YYEEEE. CDR3: CASSRSRTFGNQPQHF. CDR3 in DNA: TGTGCCAGCAGCAGATCCCGTACGTTCGGCAATCAGCCCCAGCATTTT.

The rearrangement uses TRBV25-1 and TRBJ2-2; D remains ambiguous. CDR1 and CDR2 from the germline V gene are MGHDK and SYGVNS. This CDR3 comprises 15 residues. The V end was cut by 2 bases, the J end by 6 bases, with 13 bases between. The CDR3 sequence: CASSEIFKGSGELFF. The CDR3 DNA follows: TGTGCCAGCAGTGAAATTTTCAAGGGATCCGGGGAGCTGTTTTTT.